The clone carrying this T cell receptor beta chain was observed a few times. Its target is not known. The sample belongs to a study of T cell repertoires in cytomegalovirus infection. Study-wide context: Both CMV infection and a matching HLA type were indicated by public TCR beta signatures.

This CDR3 has 14 residues. CDR1 and CDR2 from the germline V gene are LNHDA and SQIVND (reference sequence). V was cut by 10 bases and J by 0 bases, with 10 bases left in between. Study observations and caveats: The ex vivo response showed dominance by HLA-C-restricted CMV-specific TCR beta clonotypes.

One entry per CDR3 protein, called by TCRdb with MiXCR from the reads. Of 490,000 or so distinct CDR3 sequences listed, roughly 12% are singletons. The specimen sequenced was PBMCs. The genes are TRBV19 and TRBJ2-6; D remains ambiguous. The clonotype originates from a human donor in good health (CMV status not recorded). Some clones in this sample may be carry-over from other donors' samples. CDR3 residues: CATSSVSGANVLTF. For the CDR3, the DNA is TGTGCCACCTCCTCGGTCTCTGGGGCCAACGTCCTGACTTTC.